The text below deals with one T cell receptor beta chain. Additional DNA sequences in this sample encode the identical CDR3. Authors' methods: Reference gene primer amplification gave nucleated cell count estimates. The table came from immunoSEQ multiplex PCR; TCRdb's copy has only in-frame clones and leaves some out. V, J and clone size reflect that table, while D and trimming were determined from the DNA. The sample shows under 350,000 clones, approximately 83% of them seen only once. This sample is part of a study of blood T cell repertoires in COVID-19. The V and J ends lost 4 bases and 2 bases respectively, with 5 bases between them. CDR1 and CDR2 from the germline V gene are LGHDT and YNNKEL (reference sequence). The length of the CDR3 is 13 residues.

The sample consisted of peripheral blood. The chain combines TRBV3-1 (or the pseudogene TRBV3-2) with TRBJ2-2; D uncertain. This receptor was identified in a woman aged 45 to 65 who had recovered from COVID-19. The chain's CDR3 is CASSLQNTGELFF. The CDR3 DNA reads TGTGCCAGCAGCCTTCAAAACACCGGGGAGCTGTTTTTT.